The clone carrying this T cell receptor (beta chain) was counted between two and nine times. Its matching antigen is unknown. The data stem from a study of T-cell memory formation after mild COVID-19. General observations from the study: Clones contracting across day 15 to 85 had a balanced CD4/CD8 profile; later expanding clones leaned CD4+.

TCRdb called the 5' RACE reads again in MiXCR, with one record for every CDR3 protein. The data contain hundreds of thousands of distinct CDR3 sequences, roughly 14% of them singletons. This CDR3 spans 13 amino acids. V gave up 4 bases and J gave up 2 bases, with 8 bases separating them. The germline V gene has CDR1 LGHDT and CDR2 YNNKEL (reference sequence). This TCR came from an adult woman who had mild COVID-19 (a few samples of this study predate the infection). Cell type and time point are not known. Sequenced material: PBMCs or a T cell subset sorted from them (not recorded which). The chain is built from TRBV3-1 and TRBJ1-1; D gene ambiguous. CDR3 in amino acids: CASSPVINTEAFF. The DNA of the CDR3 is TGTGCCAGCAGCCCCGTGATAAACACTGAAGCTTTCTTT.